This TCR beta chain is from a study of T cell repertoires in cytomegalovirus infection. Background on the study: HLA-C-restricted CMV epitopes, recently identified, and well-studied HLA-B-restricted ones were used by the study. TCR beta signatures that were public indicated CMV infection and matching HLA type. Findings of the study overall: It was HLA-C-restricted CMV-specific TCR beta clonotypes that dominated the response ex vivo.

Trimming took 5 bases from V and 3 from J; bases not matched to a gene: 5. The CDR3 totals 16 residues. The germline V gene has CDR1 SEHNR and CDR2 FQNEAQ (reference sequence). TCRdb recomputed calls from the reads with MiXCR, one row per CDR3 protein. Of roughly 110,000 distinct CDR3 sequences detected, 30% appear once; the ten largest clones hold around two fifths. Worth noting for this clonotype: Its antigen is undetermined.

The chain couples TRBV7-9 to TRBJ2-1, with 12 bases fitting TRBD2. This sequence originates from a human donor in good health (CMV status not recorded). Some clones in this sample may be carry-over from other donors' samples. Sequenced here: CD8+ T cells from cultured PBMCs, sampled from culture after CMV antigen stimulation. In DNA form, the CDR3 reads TGTGCCAGCAGCGCTAGCGGGGGGGCTGACTACAATGAGCAGTTCTTC. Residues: CASSASGGADYNEQFF.